The clone carrying this T cell receptor (beta chain) was detected ten times or more. These data come from a study of naive and memory T cell subsets. TCR cDNA received a 3' ligated oligonucleotide that carried a UMI. Amplification of ligated cDNA took four PCR rounds with SP2 and nested alpha and beta constant primers. From the 5' RACE reads, TCRdb called clonotypes with MiXCR, one entry per CDR3 protein. Of tens of thousands of distinct CDR3 sequences listed, around 8% are singletons. Per germline, CDR1 SGHAT and CDR2 FQNNGV. The CDR3 loop spans 16 amino acids. Trimming removed 1 base from V and 3 bases from J, with 15 bases in between.

The sequence was collected from a female donor in good health. The V and J genes are TRBV11-2 and TRBJ1-1, with TRBD1 as a possible D gene (5 bases). CDR3 loop: CASSLVMGVRHTEAFF. CDR3 bases: TGTGCCAGCAGCTTAGTTATGGGGGTTAGGCACACTGAAGCTTTCTTT. Looking up the rest from reference TRBV11-2 and TRBJ1-1 gives the full variable domain: EAGVAQSPRYKIIEKRQSVAFWCNPISGHATLYWYQQILGQGPKLLIQFQNNGVVDDSQLPKDRFSAERLKGVDSTLKIQPAKLEDSAVYLCASSLVMGVRHTEAFFGQGTRLTVV.